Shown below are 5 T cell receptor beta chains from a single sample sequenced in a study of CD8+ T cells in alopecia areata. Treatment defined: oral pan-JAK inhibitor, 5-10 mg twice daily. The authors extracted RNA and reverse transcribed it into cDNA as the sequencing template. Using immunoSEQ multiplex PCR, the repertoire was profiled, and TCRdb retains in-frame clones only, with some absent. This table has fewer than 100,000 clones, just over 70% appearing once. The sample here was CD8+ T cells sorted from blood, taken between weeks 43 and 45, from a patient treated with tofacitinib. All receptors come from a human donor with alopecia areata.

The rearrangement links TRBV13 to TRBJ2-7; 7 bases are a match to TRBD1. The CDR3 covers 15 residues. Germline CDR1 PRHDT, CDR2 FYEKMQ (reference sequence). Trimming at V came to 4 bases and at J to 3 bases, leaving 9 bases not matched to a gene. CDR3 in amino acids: CASSSGRQGSYEQYF. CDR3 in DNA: TGTGCCAGCAGCTCCGGACGACAGGGAAGCTACGAGCAGTACTTC. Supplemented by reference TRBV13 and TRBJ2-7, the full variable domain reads AAGVIQSPRHLIKEKRETATLKCYPIPRHDTVYWYQQGPGQDPQFLISFYEKMQSDKGSIPDRFSAQQFSDYHSELNMSSLELGDSALYFCASSSGRQGSYEQYFGPGTRLTVT.

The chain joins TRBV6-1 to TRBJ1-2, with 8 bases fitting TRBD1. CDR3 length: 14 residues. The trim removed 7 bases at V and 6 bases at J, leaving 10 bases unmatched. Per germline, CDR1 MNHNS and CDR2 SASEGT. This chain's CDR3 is CASTVGQGLDGYTF. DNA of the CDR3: TGTGCCAGCACCGTTGGACAGGGCCTTGATGGCTACACCTTC.

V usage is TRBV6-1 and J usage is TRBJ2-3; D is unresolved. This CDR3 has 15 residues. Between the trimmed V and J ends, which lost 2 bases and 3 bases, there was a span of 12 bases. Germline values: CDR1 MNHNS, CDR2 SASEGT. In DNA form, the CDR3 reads TGTGCCAGCAGTGAATTCCTAGAAGGGACAGATACGCAGTATTTT. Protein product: CASSEFLEGTDTQYF.

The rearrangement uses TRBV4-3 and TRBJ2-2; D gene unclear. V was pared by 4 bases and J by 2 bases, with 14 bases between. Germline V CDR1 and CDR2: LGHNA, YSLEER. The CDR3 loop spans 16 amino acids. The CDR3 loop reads CASSPSLGLNTGELFF. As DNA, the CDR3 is TGCGCCAGCAGCCCATCCCTTGGCCTAAACACCGGGGAGCTGTTTTTT.

This CDR3 reads CATLPPGSNQPQHF. The CDR3 region has the DNA TGTGCCACTCTACCCCCGGGGAGCAATCAGCCCCAGCATTTT. The chain couples TRBV6-5 to TRBJ1-5; no clear D. The V end was cut by 10 bases, the J end by 1 base, with 14 bases between. This CDR3 comprises 14 residues. Per germline, CDR1 MNHEY and CDR2 SVGAGI.